This is a list of T cell receptor beta chains from one sample in a study of long-term antiretroviral therapy in people with HIV. Only in-frame clones appear in the TCRdb table, and some are missing; sequencing was by immunoSEQ multiplex PCR. This table holds tens of thousands of clones, around 83% found once. The source material was unsorted PBMCs, sampled 1.3 years after starting antiretroviral therapy. The receptors shown here come from a man aged 55-75 years with HIV. Both conserved end residues are part of each CDR3. Clone size appears in some rows only: once, few, many, or a class for an expanded clone.

CDR3 length	V gene	J gene	clone size	CDR3 protein
12	TRBV27	TRBJ1-6	NA	CASSLYNSPLHF
17	TRBV5-1	TRBJ2-2	NA	CASSLDQPLTITGELFF
13	TRBV6-5	TRBJ2-3	NA	CASRPTDTDTQYF
13	TRBV29-1	TRBJ2-3	NA	CSGHRGHTDTQYF
14	TRBV6-5	TRBJ1-1	NA	CASSLAGGNTEAFF
13	TRBV18	TRBJ1-1	once	CASSGQTNTEAFF
14	TRBV18	TRBJ2-2	NA	CASSPPGDSGELFF
16	TRBV6-1	TRBJ2-1	NA	CASSEPIGRNWDEQFF
15	TRBV9	TRBJ2-5	NA	CASSVSAGLGETQYF
14	TRBV30	TRBJ1-1	NA	CAWRAGVGNTEAFF
15	TRBV10-1	TRBJ1-1	NA	CASSEQAAAGTEAFF
15	TRBV9	TRBJ2-7	NA	CASSVETGDSYEQYF
17	TRBV5-1	TRBJ2-7	NA	CASSFQTSGSWGYEQYF
13	TRBV30	TRBJ2-3	NA	CAWDRVFTDTQYF
16	TRBV13	TRBJ1-3	NA	CASSRISQGFFDTIYF
17	TRBV5-1	TRBJ2-1	NA	CASSLAFGQSSYNEQFF
14	TRBV6-5	TRBJ2-7	NA	CASRGLAGGQEQYF
15	TRBV6-5	TRBJ2-7	NA	CASRRTSGSGYEQYF
12	TRBV19	TRBJ1-5	NA	CASSELDQPQHF
16	TRBV2	TRBJ2-7	NA	CATRWPGREGPYEQYF
14	TRBV4-3	TRBJ1-4	NA	CASSQADREEKLFF
12	TRBV6-1	TRBJ2-1	NA	CASSQGHNEQFF
12	TRBV6-6	TRBJ2-7	NA	CASSLLGYEQYF
13	TRBV7-9	TRBJ1-6	NA	CASSLGTDSPLHF
13	TRBV29-1	TRBJ2-6	NA	CSAQSSGANVLTF
16	TRBV6-1	TRBJ2-5	NA	CASSGRDRASQETQYF
14	TRBV4-1	TRBJ1-2	NA	CASSQDQGYYGYTF
15	TRBV10-3	TRBJ1-5	NA	CAISDVRQQNQPQHF
13	TRBV28	TRBJ2-6	NA	CASRSSGANVLTF
16	TRBV5-1	TRBJ1-2	NA	CASSLGPGANNYGYTF
18	TRBV27	TRBJ1-1	NA	CASSALTGTGHMNTEAFF
14	TRBV6-5	TRBJ1-1	NA	CASSYSVENTEAFF
13	TRBV10-1	TRBJ2-3	few	CASSPGLADTQYF
14	TRBV7-9	TRBJ2-7	NA	CASTGLAGVHEQYF
15	TRBV5-1	TRBJ2-7	NA	CASSLDLGTGMLRYF
15	TRBV7-9	TRBJ1-5	NA	CASSRAGGWDQPQHF
13	TRBV7-9	TRBJ2-4	NA	CASSSITQNIQYF
14	TRBV5-6	TRBJ1-5	NA	CASSFEGVHQPQHF
15	TRBV6-5	TRBJ2-1	NA	CASSYWGTSGGEQFF
13	TRBV25-1	TRBJ1-1	NA	CASSEFGQGEAFF